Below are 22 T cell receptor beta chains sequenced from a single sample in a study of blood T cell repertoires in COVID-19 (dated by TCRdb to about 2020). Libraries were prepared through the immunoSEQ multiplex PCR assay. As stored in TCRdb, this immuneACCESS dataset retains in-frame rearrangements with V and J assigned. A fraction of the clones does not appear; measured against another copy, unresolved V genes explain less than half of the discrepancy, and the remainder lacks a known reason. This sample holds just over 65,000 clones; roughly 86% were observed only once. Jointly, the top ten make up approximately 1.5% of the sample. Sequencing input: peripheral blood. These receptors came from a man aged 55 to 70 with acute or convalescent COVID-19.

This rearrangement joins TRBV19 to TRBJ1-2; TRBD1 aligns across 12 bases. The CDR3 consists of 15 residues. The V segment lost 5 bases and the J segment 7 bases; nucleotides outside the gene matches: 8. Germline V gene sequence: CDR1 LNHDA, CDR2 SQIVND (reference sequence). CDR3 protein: CASSPGTGGAVGYTF. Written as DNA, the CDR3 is TGTGCCAGTAGTCCCGGGACAGGGGGCGCCGTTGGCTACACCTTC. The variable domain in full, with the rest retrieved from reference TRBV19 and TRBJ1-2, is DGGITQSPKYLFRKEGQNVTLSCEQNLNHDAMYWYRQDPGQGLRLIYYSQIVNDFQKGDIAEGYSVSREKKESFPLTVTSAQKNPTAFYLCASSPGTGGAVGYTFGSGTRLTVV.

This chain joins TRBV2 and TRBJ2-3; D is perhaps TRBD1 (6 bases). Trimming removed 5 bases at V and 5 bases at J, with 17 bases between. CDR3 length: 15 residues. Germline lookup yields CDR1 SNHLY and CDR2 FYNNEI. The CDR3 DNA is TGTGCCAGCAGTCTACAGGGAAGGGAGAAAGATACGCAGTATTTT. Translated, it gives CASSLQGREKDTQYF. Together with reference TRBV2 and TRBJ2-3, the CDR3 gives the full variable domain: EPEVTQTPSHQVTQMGQEVILRCVPISNHLYFYWYRQILGQKVEFLVSFYNNEISEKSEIFDDQFSVERPDGSNFTLKIRSTKLEDSAMYFCASSLQGREKDTQYFGPGTRLTVL.

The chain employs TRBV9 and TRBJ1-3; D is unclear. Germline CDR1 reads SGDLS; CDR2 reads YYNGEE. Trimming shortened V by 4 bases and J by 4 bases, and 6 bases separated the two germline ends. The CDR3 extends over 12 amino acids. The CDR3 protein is CASSLRGNTIYF. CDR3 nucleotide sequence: TGTGCCAGCAGCCTACGAGGAAACACCATATATTTT.

The DNA of the CDR3 is TGTGCCAGCAGTGAGGAGAGGCCTAGCTATAGCAATCAGCCCCAGCATTTT. Translating gives CASSEERPSYSNQPQHF. The chain employs TRBV2 and TRBJ1-5; D unclear. V shed 3 bases and J shed 0 bases, with 15 bases lying between them. Germline CDR1 reads SNHLY; CDR2 reads FYNNEI. The CDR3 is 17 residues long.

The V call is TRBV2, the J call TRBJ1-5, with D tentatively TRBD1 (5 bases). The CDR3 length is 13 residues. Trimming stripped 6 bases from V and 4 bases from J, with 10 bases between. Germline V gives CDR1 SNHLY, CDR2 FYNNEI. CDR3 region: CASRGGLNQPQHF. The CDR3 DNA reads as TGTGCCAGCAGGGGGGGATTGAATCAGCCCCAGCATTTT. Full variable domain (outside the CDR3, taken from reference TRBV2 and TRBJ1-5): EPEVTQTPSHQVTQMGQEVILRCVPISNHLYFYWYRQILGQKVEFLVSFYNNEISEKSEIFDDQFSVERPDGSNFTLKIRSTKLEDSAMYFCASRGGLNQPQHFGDGTRLSIL.

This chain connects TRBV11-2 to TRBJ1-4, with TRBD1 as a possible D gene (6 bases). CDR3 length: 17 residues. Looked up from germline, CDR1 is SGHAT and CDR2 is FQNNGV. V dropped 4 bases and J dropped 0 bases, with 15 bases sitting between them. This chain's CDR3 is CASSSRDTFATNEKLFF. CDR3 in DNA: TGTGCCAGCAGCTCTCGGGACACTTTTGCAACTAATGAAAAACTGTTTTTT.

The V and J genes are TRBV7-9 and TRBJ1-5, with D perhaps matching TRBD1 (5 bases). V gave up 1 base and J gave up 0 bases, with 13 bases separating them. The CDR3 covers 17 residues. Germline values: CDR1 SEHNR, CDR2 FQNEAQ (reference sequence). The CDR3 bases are TGTGCCAGCAGCTTAGTGGCGGGGGAGAATAGCAATCAGCCCCAGCATTTT. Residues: CASSLVAGENSNQPQHF.

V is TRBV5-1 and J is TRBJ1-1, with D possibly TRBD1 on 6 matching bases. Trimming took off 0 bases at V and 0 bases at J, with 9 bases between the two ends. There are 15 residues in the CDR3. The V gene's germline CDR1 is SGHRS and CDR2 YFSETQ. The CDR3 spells CASSLEQGMNTEAFF. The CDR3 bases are TGCGCCAGCAGCTTGGAGCAGGGGATGAACACTGAAGCTTTCTTT.

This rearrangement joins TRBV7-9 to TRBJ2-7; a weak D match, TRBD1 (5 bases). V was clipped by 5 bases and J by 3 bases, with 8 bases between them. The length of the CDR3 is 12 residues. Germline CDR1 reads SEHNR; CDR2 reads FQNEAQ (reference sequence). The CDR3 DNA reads TGTGCCAGCAGCGACCAGGGCTACGAGCAGTACTTC. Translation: CASSDQGYEQYF.

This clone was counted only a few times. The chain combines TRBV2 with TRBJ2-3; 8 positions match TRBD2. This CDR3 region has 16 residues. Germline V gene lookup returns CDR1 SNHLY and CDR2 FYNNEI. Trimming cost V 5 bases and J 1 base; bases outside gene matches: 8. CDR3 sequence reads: CASSHRGGLGTDTQYF. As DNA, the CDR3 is TGTGCCAGCAGTCACCGGGGGGGCCTCGGCACAGATACGCAGTATTTT.

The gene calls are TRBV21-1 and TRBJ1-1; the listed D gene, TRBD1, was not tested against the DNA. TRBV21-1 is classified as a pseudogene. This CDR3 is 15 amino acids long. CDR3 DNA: TGTGCCAGCAGCGGTAGGGGGACAGGGAACACTGAAGCTTTCTTT. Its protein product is CASSGRGTGNTEAFF.

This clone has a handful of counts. As DNA, the CDR3 is TGTGCCAGCAGCAAAGTTGACAGAAAAAGGACAGCTTTCTTT. Translating gives CASSKVDRKRTAFF. This chain joins TRBV21-1 and TRBJ1-1; the D call TRBD1 from the table was never checked on the DNA. TRBV21-1 is an annotated pseudogene. The CDR3 length is 14 residues.

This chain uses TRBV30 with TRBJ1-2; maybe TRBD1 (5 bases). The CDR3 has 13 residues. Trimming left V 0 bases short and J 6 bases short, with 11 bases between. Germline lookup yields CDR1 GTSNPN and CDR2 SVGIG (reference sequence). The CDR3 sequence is CAWSVRTSHGYTF. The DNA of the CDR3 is TGTGCCTGGAGTGTAAGGACATCACATGGCTACACCTTC. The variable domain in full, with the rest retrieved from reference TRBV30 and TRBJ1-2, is SQTIHQWPATLVQPVGSPLSLECTVEGTSNPNLYWYRQAAGRGLQLLFYSVGIGQISSEVPQNLSASRPQDRQFILSSKKLLLSDSGFYLCAWSVRTSHGYTFGSGTRLTVV.

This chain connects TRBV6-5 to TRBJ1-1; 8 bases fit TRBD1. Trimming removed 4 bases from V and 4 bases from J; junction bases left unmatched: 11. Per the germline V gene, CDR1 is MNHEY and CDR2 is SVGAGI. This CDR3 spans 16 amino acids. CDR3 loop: CASSFGTGALGTEAFF. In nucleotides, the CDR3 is TGTGCCAGCAGTTTTGGGACAGGAGCCCTGGGCACTGAAGCTTTCTTT.

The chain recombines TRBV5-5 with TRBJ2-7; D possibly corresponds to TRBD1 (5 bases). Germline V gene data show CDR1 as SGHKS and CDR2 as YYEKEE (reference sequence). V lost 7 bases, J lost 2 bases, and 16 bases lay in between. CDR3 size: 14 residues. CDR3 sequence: CASSVPPGTYEQYF. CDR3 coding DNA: TGTGCCAGCTCCGTACCCCCAGGGACCTACGAGCAGTACTTC.

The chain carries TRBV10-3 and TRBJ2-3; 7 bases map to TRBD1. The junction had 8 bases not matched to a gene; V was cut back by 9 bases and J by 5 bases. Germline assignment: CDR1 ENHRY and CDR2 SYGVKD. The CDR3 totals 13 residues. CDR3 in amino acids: CAILQGTGDTQYF. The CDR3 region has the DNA TGTGCCATTCTACAGGGGACGGGAGATACGCAGTATTTT.

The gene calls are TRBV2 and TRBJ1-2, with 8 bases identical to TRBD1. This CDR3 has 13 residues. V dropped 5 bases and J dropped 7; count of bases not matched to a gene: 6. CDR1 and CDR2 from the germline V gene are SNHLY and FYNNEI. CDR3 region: CASSRDRGRGYTF. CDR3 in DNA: TGTGCCAGCAGTCGTGACAGGGGACGTGGCTACACCTTC.

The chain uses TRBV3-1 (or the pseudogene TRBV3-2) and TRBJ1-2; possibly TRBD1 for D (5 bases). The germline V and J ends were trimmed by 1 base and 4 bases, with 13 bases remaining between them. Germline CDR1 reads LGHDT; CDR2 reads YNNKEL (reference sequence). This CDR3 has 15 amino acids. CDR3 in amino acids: CASSQAVRGSYGYTF. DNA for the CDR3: TGTGCCAGCAGCCAAGCGGTAAGGGGAAGCTATGGCTACACCTTC.

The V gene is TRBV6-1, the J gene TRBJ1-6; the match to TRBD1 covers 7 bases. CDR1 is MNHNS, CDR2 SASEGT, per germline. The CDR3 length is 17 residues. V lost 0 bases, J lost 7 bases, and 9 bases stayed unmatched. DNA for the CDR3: TGTGCCAGCAGTGAAGCCCCCTGGACAGGTGGGAATTCACCCCTCCACTTT. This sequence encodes CASSEAPWTGGNSPLHF.

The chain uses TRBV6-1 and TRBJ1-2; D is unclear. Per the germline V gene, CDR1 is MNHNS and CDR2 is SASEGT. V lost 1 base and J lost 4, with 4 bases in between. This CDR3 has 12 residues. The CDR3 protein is CASSEGSYGYTF. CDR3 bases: TGTGCCAGCAGTGAAGGGAGCTATGGCTACACCTTC.

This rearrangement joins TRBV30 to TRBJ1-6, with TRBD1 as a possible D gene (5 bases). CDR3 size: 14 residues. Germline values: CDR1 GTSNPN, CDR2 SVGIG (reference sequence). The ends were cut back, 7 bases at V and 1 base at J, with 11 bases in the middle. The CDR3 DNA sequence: TGTGCCTACGAGGCAGGGTCCTATAATTCACCCCTCCACTTT. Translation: CAYEAGSYNSPLHF.

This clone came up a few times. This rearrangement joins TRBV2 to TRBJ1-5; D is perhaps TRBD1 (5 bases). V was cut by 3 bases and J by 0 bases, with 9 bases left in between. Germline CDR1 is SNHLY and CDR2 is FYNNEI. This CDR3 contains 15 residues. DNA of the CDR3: TGTGCCAGCAGTGAGACAGCCGATAGCAATCAGCCCCAGCATTTT. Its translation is CASSETADSNQPQHF.